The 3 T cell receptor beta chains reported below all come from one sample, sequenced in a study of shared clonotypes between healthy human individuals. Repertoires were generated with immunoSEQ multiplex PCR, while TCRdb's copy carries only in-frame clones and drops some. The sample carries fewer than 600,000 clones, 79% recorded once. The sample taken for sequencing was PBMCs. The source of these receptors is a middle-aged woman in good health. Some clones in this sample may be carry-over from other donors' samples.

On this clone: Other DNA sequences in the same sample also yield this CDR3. The CDR3 DNA sequence: TGCGCCAGCAGCTTAGGGCAGGGAAGCACAGATACGCAGTATTTT. This codes for CASSLGQGSTDTQYF. The V and J genes are TRBV5-1 and TRBJ2-3; TRBD1 is a possible D gene (5 bases). V was shortened by 2 bases and J by 0 bases, with 10 bases between the two germline ends. The germline V gene encodes CDR1 SGHRS and CDR2 YFSETQ. The CDR3 sequence is 15 residues long.

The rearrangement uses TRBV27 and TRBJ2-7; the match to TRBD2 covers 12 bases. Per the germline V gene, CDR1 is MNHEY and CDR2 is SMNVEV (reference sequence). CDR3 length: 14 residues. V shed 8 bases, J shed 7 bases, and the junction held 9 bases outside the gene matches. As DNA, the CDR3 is TGTGCCAGCTCCACCCCTAGCGGGAGGGGTGAGCAGTACTTC. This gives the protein CASSTPSGRGEQYF.

DNA of the CDR3: TGTGCCAGCAGCTTAGGTTCCGGTAGCAATCAGCCCCAGCATTTT. This encodes CASSLGSGSNQPQHF. The chain has TRBV7-9 and TRBJ1-5; no clear D gene. The CDR3 loop spans 15 amino acids. The V end was cut by 1 base, the J end by 0 bases, with 7 bases between. Germline V CDR1 and CDR2: SEHNR, FQNEAQ (reference sequence).